The 28 T cell receptor beta chains given below trace back to one sample, sequenced in a study of PD-L1 blockade in urothelial cancer. Method: immunoSEQ multiplex PCR; TCRdb's copy keeps in-frame clones and lacks some. The sample has approximately 110,000 clones, about 85% seen once. Sequences were derived from PBMCs, sampled around atezolizumab (anti-PD-L1) treatment. These receptor sequences come from a man in his forties or fifties with urothelial cancer.

The V and J genes are TRBV14 and TRBJ2-5; 16 bases agree with TRBD2. Germline CDR1 reads SGHDN; CDR2 reads FVKESK. Trimming cost V 4 bases and J 4 bases; bases outside gene matches: 3. This CDR3 spans 16 amino acids. The DNA of the CDR3 is TGTGCCAGCAGCCGCGGGACTAGCGGGAGGGTAGAGACCCAGTACTTC. It specifies CASSRGTSGRVETQYF.

The chain carries TRBV5-6 and TRBJ1-5; D remains unclear. Deletions cut 0 bases from V and 5 bases from J, with 3 bases between. The CDR3 runs to 12 residues. CDR1 SGHDT and CDR2 YYEEEE come from the germline V gene. CDR3 loop: CASSLGDQPQHF. CDR3 coding DNA: TGTGCCAGCAGCTTGGGCGATCAGCCCCAGCATTTT.

This chain uses TRBV11-2 with TRBJ2-5; weak D call: TRBD1 (6 bases). CDR1 is SGHAT and CDR2 is FQNNGV in the germline V gene. This CDR3 spans 13 amino acids. V dropped 6 bases and J dropped 0 bases, with 8 bases sitting between them. The DNA of the CDR3 is TGTGCCAGCAGTAGGGACAACCAAGAGACCCAGTACTTC. It translates to CASSRDNQETQYF.

On this clone: The germline gene is not matched at one end of the junction; a read error may be the cause. The chain has TRBV5-1 and TRBJ2-7; TRBD1 might be the D (6 bases). CDR1 and CDR2 (germline): SGHRS, YFSETQ. There are 16 residues in the CDR3. CDR3 DNA: TGTGCCAGCAGCTTGTCCCAGGGGTTATTTTCCTACGAGCAGTACTTC. Protein product: CASSLSQGLFSYEQYF.

The chain employs TRBV13 and TRBJ2-2; TRBD1 might be the D (7 bases). The CDR3 is 16 amino acids. V lost 4 bases and J 4 bases, leaving 16 bases between the germline ends. The germline gives CDR1 PRHDT, CDR2 FYEKMQ (reference sequence). The CDR3 here is CASSSHNRGGTGELFF. DNA of the CDR3: TGTGCCAGCAGCTCCCACAACAGGGGAGGCACCGGGGAGCTGTTTTTT. Full variable domain (missing parts from reference TRBV13 and TRBJ2-2): AAGVIQSPRHLIKEKRETATLKCYPIPRHDTVYWYQQGPGQDPQFLISFYEKMQSDKGSIPDRFSAQQFSDYHSELNMSSLELGDSALYFCASSSHNRGGTGELFFGEGSRLTVL.

The sample holds many counts of this clone. The sample holds other DNA sequences that translate to the same CDR3. This rearrangement joins TRBV14 to TRBJ2-3; TRBD2 matches at 9 bases. The junction had 9 bases not matched to a gene; V was cut back by 4 bases and J by 4 bases. CDR3 size: 16 residues. CDR1 is SGHDN, CDR2 FVKESK, per germline. The CDR3 region has the DNA TGTGCCAGCAGCCGAACCCGAGCGGGAGGCGCAGATACGCAGTATTTT. Protein sequence: CASSRTRAGGADTQYF.

CDR3 loop: CASSSIRGQETQYF. CDR3 bases: TGTGCCAGCAGCTCGATCAGGGGACAAGAGACCCAGTACTTC. The chain joins TRBV28 to TRBJ2-5, with D maybe TRBD1 (6 bases). CDR3 length equals 14 residues. Trimming left V 6 bases short and J 2 bases short, with 13 bases between. CDR1 is MDHEN, CDR2 SYDVKM, per germline. Full variable domain (rest looked up from reference TRBV28 and TRBJ2-5): DVKVTQSSRYLVKRTGEKVFLECVQDMDHENMFWYRQDPGLGLRLIYFSYDVKMKEKGDIPEGYSVSREKKERFSLILESASTNQTSMYLCASSSIRGQETQYFGPGTRLLVL.

CDR3 region: CSVRGGDHYEQYF. As DNA, the CDR3 is TGCAGCGTGCGGGGGGGAGATCACTACGAGCAGTACTTC. The chain joins TRBV29-1 to TRBJ2-7, with 9 bases lining up with TRBD2. Per germline, CDR1 SQVTM and CDR2 ANQGSEA. CDR3 length equals 13 residues. With V trimmed by 6 bases and J by 3 bases, 6 bases remained unmatched.

This clone was observed a handful of times. J is TRBJ2-5 and V is TRBV11-2; D is uncertain. CDR1 and CDR2 (germline): SGHAT, FQNNGV. The CDR3 is 11 residues long. V lost 5 bases, J lost 7 bases, and 8 bases lay in between. The CDR3 DNA sequence: TGTGCCAGCAGCCAGGTGGGGACCCAGTACTTC. Residues: CASSQVGTQYF.

The gene calls are TRBV27 and TRBJ2-5, with 9 bases matching TRBD1. In germline, CDR1 is MNHEY, CDR2 SMNVEV (reference sequence). Losses at the gene ends were 8 bases for V and 7 bases for J; bases not matched to a gene: 11. This CDR3 comprises 14 residues. The CDR3 protein is CASRTGVTPGTQYF. In DNA form, the CDR3 reads TGTGCCAGCCGGACAGGGGTCACACCGGGGACCCAGTACTTC.

The chain employs TRBV7-9 and TRBJ1-5; possibly TRBD1 for D (5 bases). V shed 2 bases and J shed 5 bases, with 7 bases lying between them. Germline CDR1 is SEHNR and CDR2 is FQNEAQ (reference sequence). This CDR3 has 13 amino acids. The CDR3 sequence: CASSLQGHQPQHF. In nucleotides, the CDR3 is TGTGCCAGCAGCTTACAGGGTCATCAGCCCCAGCATTTT. Together with reference TRBV7-9 and TRBJ1-5, the CDR3 gives the full variable domain: DTGVSQNPRHKITKRGQNVTFRCDPISEHNRLYWYRQTLGQGPEFLTYFQNEAQLEKSRLLSDRFSAERPKGSFSTLEIQRTEQGDSAMYLCASSLQGHQPQHFGDGTRLSIL.

The table lists this clone with a few counts. This chain joins TRBV27 and TRBJ1-6; TRBD1 aligns across 7 bases. Germline CDR1 and CDR2: MNHEY and SMNVEV (reference sequence). The CDR3 loop spans 15 amino acids. V trimming: 2 bases; J trimming: 5 bases; junction bases outside the gene matches: 3. CDR3: CASSLGQGDNSPLHF. The CDR3 DNA sequence: TGTGCCAGCAGTTTAGGTCAGGGGGATAATTCACCCCTCCACTTT.

This chain connects TRBV15 to TRBJ2-7, with 7 bases identical to TRBD2. Germline V gene lookup returns CDR1 LNHNV and CDR2 YYDKDF (reference sequence). V lost 5 bases, J lost 1 base, and 5 bases stayed unmatched. This CDR3 comprises 14 residues. The CDR3 region has the DNA TGTGCCACCAGCCCCCGACTAGCTTCCTACGAGCAGTACTTC. This sequence encodes CATSPRLASYEQYF.

This sequence joins TRBV29-1 and TRBJ2-7; the D is unclear. Deletions cut 4 bases from V and 3 bases from J, with 7 bases between. The CDR3 loop spans 11 amino acids. The germline gives CDR1 SQVTM, CDR2 ANQGSEA. CDR3 DNA sequence: TGCAGCGTTGTCGCGGTCTACGAGCAGTACTTC. It yields the protein CSVVAVYEQYF.

V usage is TRBV7-9 and J usage is TRBJ1-1; TRBD1 might be the D (5 bases). V dropped 7 bases and J dropped 1 base, with 7 bases sitting between them. This CDR3 is built from 12 residues. Germline CDR1 SEHNR, CDR2 FQNEAQ (reference sequence). The CDR3 DNA is TGTGCCAGCAAAAGGGGGAACACTGAAGCTTTCTTT. Amino acid sequence: CASKRGNTEAFF.

The sample holds one count of this clone. The V gene is TRBV2, the J gene TRBJ2-7; D uncertain. Germline assignment: CDR1 SNHLY and CDR2 FYNNEI. The CDR3 spans 13 residues. Trimming removed 7 bases from V and 1 base from J, with 11 bases in between. The CDR3 reads CASTPPGSYEQYF. CDR3 sequence (DNA): TGTGCCAGCACCCCTCCCGGGTCCTACGAGCAGTACTTC.

The CDR3 nucleotides are TGCAGCGTTGAGGGACTCTACTACAATGAGCAGTTCTTC. This gives the protein CSVEGLYYNEQFF. The chain links TRBV29-1 to TRBJ2-1, with D possibly being TRBD2 (6 bases). V lost 3 bases, J lost 3 bases, and 9 bases lay in between. CDR1 is SQVTM, CDR2 ANQGSEA, per germline. CDR3 length: 13 residues.

This rearrangement joins TRBV28 to TRBJ2-1; 9 bases agree with TRBD2. The CDR3 consists of 16 residues. V lost 1 base, J lost 4 bases, and 5 bases stayed unmatched. Germline loops: CDR1 MDHEN, CDR2 SYDVKM. The CDR3 region has the DNA TGTGCCAGCAGTTTATCCGGCGGGAGGGCATACAATGAGCAGTTCTTC. Protein: CASSLSGGRAYNEQFF.

The chain has TRBV25-1 and TRBJ2-3; 13 bases map to TRBD2. Unmatched junction bases numbered 9, after V lost 7 bases and J lost 2 bases. The CDR3 is 17 residues long. Per germline, CDR1 MGHDK and CDR2 SYGVNS. In DNA form, the CDR3 reads TGTGCCAGCAAGCGACCGGGACTAGCGGGATTCACAGATACGCAGTATTTT. Translation: CASKRPGLAGFTDTQYF.

This sequence joins TRBV2 and TRBJ1-2; tentatively, D is TRBD1 (6 bases). Germline CDR1 reads SNHLY; CDR2 reads FYNNEI. Trimming left V 3 bases short and J 0 bases short, with 11 bases between. The CDR3 loop spans 15 amino acids. CDR3 in amino acids: CASSDRGLANYGYTF. The CDR3 DNA is TGTGCCAGCAGTGACAGGGGCCTAGCTAACTATGGCTACACCTTC.

Notes on this clone: This specimen includes other DNA sequences encoding the same CDR3. This chain uses TRBV11-2 with TRBJ1-2; a weak D match, TRBD1 (5 bases). This CDR3 contains 13 residues. Germline CDR1 reads SGHAT; CDR2 reads FQNNGV. The V gene lost 1 base and the J gene lost 4 bases, with 7 bases spanning the gap. CDR3 sequence (DNA): TGTGCCAGCAGCTTAGGACAGAGCTATGGCTACACCTTC. This gives the protein CASSLGQSYGYTF.

The chain uses TRBV5-5 and TRBJ2-5, with D possibly being TRBD2 (5 bases). Germline V gene sequence: CDR1 SGHKS, CDR2 YYEKEE (reference sequence). V was clipped by 2 bases and J by 5 bases, with 16 bases between them. The CDR3 loop spans 15 amino acids. This CDR3 reads CASSFRGSDGETQYF. CDR3 DNA sequence: TGTGCCAGCAGCTTCCGGGGTTCCGACGGGGAGACCCAGTACTTC.

The genes are TRBV5-5 and TRBJ1-6, with D perhaps matching TRBD1 (6 bases). The CDR3 is 15 amino acids. The V end lost 4 bases, the J end lost 5 bases, and 13 bases lay between the germline ends. In germline, CDR1 is SGHKS, CDR2 YYEKEE (reference sequence). CDR3 sequence reads: CASSPVTGNNSPLHF. The CDR3, as DNA: TGTGCCAGCAGCCCAGTGACAGGAAATAATTCACCCCTCCACTTT.

J is TRBJ2-7 and V is TRBV4-1, with 7 bases lining up with TRBD1. CDR3 size: 16 residues. Trimming took 3 bases from V and 3 from J; bases not matched to a gene: 11. Germline V gene lookup returns CDR1 MGHRA and CDR2 YSYEKL. This CDR3 is CASSQEWDSVIYEQYF. In DNA, the CDR3 is TGCGCCAGCAGCCAGGAGTGGGACAGTGTCATCTACGAGCAGTACTTC.

The chain employs TRBV7-3 and TRBJ1-1; 7 bases fit TRBD1. Germline lookup yields CDR1 SGHTA and CDR2 FQGTGA. The V segment lost 5 bases and the J segment 3 bases; nucleotides outside the gene matches: 15. This CDR3 spans 17 amino acids. The CDR3 protein is CASSAVTGSIFDTEAFF. DNA for the CDR3: TGTGCCAGCAGCGCCGTGACAGGGAGTATTTTTGACACTGAAGCTTTCTTT.

The chain links TRBV7-9 to TRBJ2-1, with TRBD2 as a possible D gene (6 bases). Trimming shortened V by 5 bases and J by 2 bases, and 16 bases separated the two germline ends. CDR1 and CDR2 (germline): SEHNR, FQNEAQ (reference sequence). This CDR3 comprises 16 residues. CDR3 DNA sequence: TGTGCCAGCAGCCCCCGATTAGCGGCGACCTACAATGAGCAGTTCTTC. It specifies CASSPRLAATYNEQFF.

V gene TRBV28 combines with J gene TRBJ2-3; 12 bases agree with TRBD2. Germline CDR1 is MDHEN and CDR2 is SYDVKM. This CDR3 is built from 14 residues. The J segment lost 5 bases and the V segment lost 5 bases, leaving 2 bases of the junction unmatched. CDR3 region: CASSRLAGEDTQYF. The CDR3 DNA follows: TGTGCCAGCAGTCGACTAGCGGGGGAAGATACGCAGTATTTT.

The count of this clone is one. The gene calls are TRBV6-5 and TRBJ2-1; TRBD2 agrees at 10 bases. After removal of 2 bases from V and 10 bases from J, the junction contained 8 bases not matched to a gene. Germline-derived CDR1 and CDR2 are MNHEY and SVGAGI. The CDR3 length is 15 residues. The CDR3 coding sequence is TGTGCCAGCAGTTACGAAGCGGGAGGGTCTCGGGAGCAGTTCTTC. Encoded protein: CASSYEAGGSREQFF.